This TCR beta chain was captured in a study of blood T cell repertoires in COVID-19. About the study: Spain, Italy and the United States supplied samples that represented acute and convalescent COVID-19. PBMCs, B-cell-depleted T cells, or T cells provided the cDNA or gDNA that made up the material.

The CDR3 sequence is 15 residues long. The germline V and J ends were trimmed by 4 bases and 0 bases, with 12 bases remaining between them. Germline V CDR1 and CDR2: MDHEN, SYDVKM. Method: immunoSEQ multiplex PCR; TCRdb's copy keeps in-frame clones and lacks some. This sample yields more than 150,000 clones, of which 87% are seen a single time; just under 2.5% belongs to the top ten. This sequence originates from a middle-aged man with active or convalescent COVID-19. This chain joins TRBV28 and TRBJ1-1; D unclear. Sequencing used peripheral blood. Written as DNA, the CDR3 is TGTGCCAGCAGTTCCCGACCGGACTTGAACACTGAAGCTTTCTTT. It translates to CASSSRPDLNTEAFF.